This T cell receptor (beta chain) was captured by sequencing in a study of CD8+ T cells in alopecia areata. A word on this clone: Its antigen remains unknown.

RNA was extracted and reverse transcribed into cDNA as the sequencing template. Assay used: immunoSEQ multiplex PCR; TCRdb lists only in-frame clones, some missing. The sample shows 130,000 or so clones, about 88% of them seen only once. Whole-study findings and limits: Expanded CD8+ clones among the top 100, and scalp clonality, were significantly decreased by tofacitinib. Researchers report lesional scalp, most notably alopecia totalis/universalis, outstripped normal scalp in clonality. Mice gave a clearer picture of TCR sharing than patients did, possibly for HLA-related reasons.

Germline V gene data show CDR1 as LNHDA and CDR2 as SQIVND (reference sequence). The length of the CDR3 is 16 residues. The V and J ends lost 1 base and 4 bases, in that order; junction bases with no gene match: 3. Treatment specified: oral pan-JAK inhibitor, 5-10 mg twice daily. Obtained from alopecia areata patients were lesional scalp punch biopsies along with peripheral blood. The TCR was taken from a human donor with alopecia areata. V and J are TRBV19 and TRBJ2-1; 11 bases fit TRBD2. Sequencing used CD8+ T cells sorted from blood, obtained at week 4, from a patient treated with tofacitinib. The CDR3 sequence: CASSIVAGGNYNEQFF. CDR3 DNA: TGTGCCAGTAGTATAGTAGCGGGAGGGAATTACAATGAGCAGTTCTTC.